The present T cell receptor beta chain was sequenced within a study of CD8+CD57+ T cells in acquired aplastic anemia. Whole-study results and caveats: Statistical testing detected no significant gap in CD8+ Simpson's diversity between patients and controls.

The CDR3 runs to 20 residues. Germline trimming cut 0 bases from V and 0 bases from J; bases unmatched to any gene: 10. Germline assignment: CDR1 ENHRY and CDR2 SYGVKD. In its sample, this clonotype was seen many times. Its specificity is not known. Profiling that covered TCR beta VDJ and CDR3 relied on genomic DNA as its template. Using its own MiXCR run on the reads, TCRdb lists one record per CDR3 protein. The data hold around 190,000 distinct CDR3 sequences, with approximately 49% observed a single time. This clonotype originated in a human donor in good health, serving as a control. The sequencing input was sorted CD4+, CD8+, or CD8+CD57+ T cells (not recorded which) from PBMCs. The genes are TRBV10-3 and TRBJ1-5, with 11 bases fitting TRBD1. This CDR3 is CAISESPPTGTGGSNQPQHF. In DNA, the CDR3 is TGTGCCATCAGTGAGTCGCCACCGACCGGGACAGGGGGTAGCAATCAGCCCCAGCATTTT.